The 30 T cell receptor beta chains listed next were all sequenced from one sample in a study of OX40 agonist ivuxolimab in advanced cancers. Assay used: immunoSEQ multiplex PCR; TCRdb lists only in-frame clones, some missing. The sample gives around 95,000 clones, 85% to 90% of which show up once; roughly 0.16% is in the top ten. The input for sequencing was CD4+ or CD8+ T cells sorted from blood, taken in a trial of the OX40 agonist ivuxolimab. Receptors were obtained from an adult with an advanced solid tumor such as melanoma, head and neck, liver or kidney cancer.

The V and J genes are TRBV7-9 and TRBJ1-4; tentative D call: TRBD1 (6 bases). The CDR3 is made up of 17 amino acids. The germline CDR1 and CDR2 sequences are SEHNR and FQNEAQ (reference sequence). The ends were cut back, 1 base at V and 3 bases at J, with 15 bases in the middle. The CDR3 nucleotides read TGTGCCAGCAGCTTAGGGGCAGGGGCTCTATCTAATGAAAAACTGTTTTTT. This encodes CASSLGAGALSNEKLFF.

V usage is TRBV30 and J usage is TRBJ1-6; 10 nucleotides agree with TRBD1. In germline, CDR1 is GTSNPN, CDR2 SVGIG (reference sequence). The CDR3 runs to 15 residues. V was clipped by 2 bases and J by 9 bases; unmatched bases: 7. CDR3 DNA: TGTGCCTGGAGTCCCGGGACAGGGGCTGGTTCACCCCTCCACTTT. This gives the protein CAWSPGTGAGSPLHF. Combining the CDR3 with reference TRBV30 and TRBJ1-6 gives the whole variable domain SQTIHQWPATLVQPVGSPLSLECTVEGTSNPNLYWYRQAAGRGLQLLFYSVGIGQISSEVPQNLSASRPQDRQFILSSKKLLLSDSGFYLCAWSPGTGAGSPLHFGNGTRLTVT.

This chain uses TRBV19 with TRBJ2-5; 8 nucleotides match TRBD1. The ends lost 5 bases at V and 5 bases at J; junction bases unmatched: 10. Germline CDR1 LNHDA, CDR2 SQIVND (reference sequence). The CDR3 spans 15 residues. The CDR3 region has the DNA TGTGCCAGTAGTCCAAGGACAGGGAGTGGGGAGACCCAGTACTTC. The encoded protein is CASSPRTGSGETQYF.

The count of this clone is one. V and J are TRBV6-6 and TRBJ1-2; D call uncertain. The CDR3 is 14 amino acids. CDR1 and CDR2 (germline): MNHNY, SVGAGI (reference sequence). The ends were cut back, 0 bases at V and 4 bases at J, with 9 bases in the middle. CDR3 bases: TGTGCCAGCAGTTACTCGACGGAGACCTATGGCTACACCTTC. It codes for CASSYSTETYGYTF.

The chain employs TRBV27 and TRBJ1-2; a possible D gene is TRBD1 (6 bases). With 4 bases removed from V and 7 bases from J, the gap between germline ends came to 19 bases. This CDR3 is built from 15 residues. Germline V gives CDR1 MNHEY, CDR2 SMNVEV (reference sequence). The CDR3 DNA follows: TGTGCCAGCAGTTGGGCCGGGACACCCCTGGTTGGCTACACCTTC. It specifies CASSWAGTPLVGYTF.

This chain uses TRBV30 with TRBJ1-5, with 7 nucleotides matching TRBD1. Germline V lookup: CDR1 GTSNPN, CDR2 SVGIG (reference sequence). There are 15 residues in the CDR3. J gave up 4 bases and V 1 base, and 7 bases lay outside the gene matches. This chain's CDR3 is CAWSDGTAKNQPQHF. For the CDR3, the DNA is TGTGCCTGGAGTGACGGGACAGCAAAAAATCAGCCCCAGCATTTT.

V gene TRBV30 combines with J gene TRBJ2-5, with a possible D match to TRBD2 (7 bases). V lost 1 base and J 5 bases, leaving 14 bases between the germline ends. The CDR3 runs to 14 residues. CDR1 is GTSNPN, CDR2 SVGIG, per germline (reference sequence). The CDR3 loop is CAWSAGGPRETQYF. CDR3 sequence (DNA): TGTGCCTGGAGTGCCGGGGGGCCGAGGGAGACCCAGTACTTC.

The chain uses TRBV7-3 and TRBJ2-7; possibly TRBD1 or TRBD2 for D (5 bases each). There are 13 residues in the CDR3. Germline V gene lookup returns CDR1 SGHTA and CDR2 FQGTGA. Trimming removed 4 bases at V and 8 bases at J, with 15 bases between. Written as DNA, the CDR3 is TGTGCCAGCAGCTCGTCGGGGCAGGGAAAGCAGTACTTC. Its protein product is CASSSSGQGKQYF. The complete variable domain, with remaining parts taken from reference TRBV7-3 and TRBJ2-7, reads GAGVSQTPSNKVTEKGKYVELRCDPISGHTALYWYRQSLGQGPEFLIYFQGTGAADDSGLPNDRFFAVRPEGSVSTLKIQRTERGDSAVYLCASSSSGQGKQYFGPGTRLTVT.

CDR3 protein: CASSPGGQETQYF. Written as DNA, the CDR3 is TGCGCCAGCAGCCCCGGGGGCCAAGAGACCCAGTACTTC. V gene TRBV5-1 combines with J gene TRBJ2-5, with a tentative D call TRBD2 (6 bases). The V gene lost 4 bases and the J gene lost 1 base, with 8 bases spanning the gap. Germline V gene data show CDR1 as SGHRS and CDR2 as YFSETQ. The CDR3 length is 13 residues.

The J gene is TRBJ1-5, the V gene TRBV4-1; D may be TRBD1 (6 bases). The CDR3 totals 14 residues. CDR1 is MGHRA and CDR2 is YSYEKL in the germline V gene. The V gene lost 3 bases and the J gene lost 3 bases, with 9 bases spanning the gap. In DNA form, the CDR3 reads TGCGCCAGCAGCCAGACAGGTAACAATCAGCCCCAGCATTTT. Its protein is CASSQTGNNQPQHF.

V and J are TRBV5-8 and TRBJ1-4; 8 bases align to TRBD1. Trimming removed 4 bases from V and 1 base from J; junction bases left unmatched: 3. Germline assignment: CDR1 SGHTS and CDR2 YDEGEE. CDR3 length: 15 amino acids. For the CDR3, the DNA is TGTGCCAGCAGCGCCGGACAGGGAACTAATGAAAAACTGTTTTTT. Translating gives CASSAGQGTNEKLFF.

This chain links TRBV5-4 with TRBJ1-1; D is undetermined. V was shortened by 6 bases and J by 0 bases, with 9 bases between the two germline ends. This CDR3 region has 13 residues. The germline V gene has CDR1 SGHNT and CDR2 YYREEE (reference sequence). The CDR3, as DNA: TGTGCCAGCACCGATAAGCTGAACACTGAAGCTTTCTTT. Translated, it gives CASTDKLNTEAFF.

The genes are TRBV5-1 and TRBJ2-3; D uncertain. CDR3 size: 14 residues. Trimming shortened V by 4 bases and J by 9 bases, and 18 bases separated the two germline ends. Germline loops: CDR1 SGHRS, CDR2 YFSETQ. This CDR3 is CASSQGLSAWTQYF. CDR3 nucleotide sequence: TGCGCCAGCAGCCAAGGATTGAGTGCGTGGACGCAGTATTTT.

The V gene is TRBV5-1, the J gene TRBJ2-3, with 7 bases lining up with TRBD1. After removal of 8 bases from V and 3 bases from J, the junction contained 9 bases not matched to a gene. CDR1 is SGHRS, CDR2 YFSETQ, per germline. The CDR3 extends over 14 amino acids. CDR3 amino acids: CASNEGAVTDTQYF. For the CDR3, the DNA is TGCGCCAGTAATGAGGGGGCCGTAACAGATACGCAGTATTTT.

V usage is TRBV7-7 and J usage is TRBJ2-2; no firm D call. This CDR3 is built from 14 residues. Germline assignment: CDR1 SSHAT and CDR2 FNYEAQ (reference sequence). The V gene lost 2 bases and the J gene lost 5 bases, with 9 bases spanning the gap. The CDR3 region has the DNA TGTGCCAGCAGCTTAACCCCAGCAACCGGGGAGCTGTTTTTT. This sequence encodes CASSLTPATGELFF.

The chain combines TRBV19 with TRBJ2-7; 7 bases are shared with TRBD1. Germline V gene sequence: CDR1 LNHDA, CDR2 SQIVND (reference sequence). CDR3 length: 12 amino acids. Unmatched junction bases numbered 6, after V lost 9 bases and J lost 4 bases. Here the CDR3 reads CASGDRLYEQYF. For the CDR3, the DNA is TGTGCCAGCGGGGACAGATTATACGAGCAGTACTTC.

The chain combines TRBV5-8 with TRBJ1-5; TRBD1 matches at 11 bases. The CDR3 extends over 18 amino acids. Germline-derived CDR1 and CDR2 are SGHTS and YDEGEE. Trimming took 0 bases from V and 11 from J; bases not matched to a gene: 16. CDR3 sequence reads: CASSLGTGTGGRRGAQHF. DNA for the CDR3: TGTGCCAGCAGCTTGGGAACCGGGACAGGGGGTCGACGGGGGGCCCAGCATTTT.

This chain connects TRBV6-1 to TRBJ2-7; D perhaps matches TRBD1 (6 bases). Germline V gene lookup returns CDR1 MNHNS and CDR2 SASEGT. The V gene lost 7 bases and the J gene lost 6 bases, with 13 bases spanning the gap. The CDR3 is 12 amino acids. The CDR3 DNA is TGTGCCAGCAACAGGGTCGAGAGCGAGCAGTACTTC. Its translation: CASNRVESEQYF.

The V and J genes are TRBV29-1 and TRBJ1-3; TRBD1 might be the D (5 bases). The V gene's germline CDR1 is SQVTM and CDR2 ANQGSEA. The CDR3 covers 15 residues. V lost 1 base and J 4 bases, leaving 14 bases between the germline ends. CDR3 DNA sequence: TGCAGCGTTGAAGGATGGGGCAACAGCGGAAACACCATATATTTT. Translation: CSVEGWGNSGNTIYF. Looking up the rest from reference TRBV29-1 and TRBJ1-3 gives the full variable domain: SAVISQKPSRDICQRGTSLTIQCQVDSQVTMMFWYRQQPGQSLTLIATANQGSEATYESGFVIDKFPISRPNLTFSTLTVSNMSPEDSSIYLCSVEGWGNSGNTIYFGEGSWLTVV.

The chain employs TRBV10-3 and TRBJ1-5; tentatively, D is TRBD1 (6 bases). Trimming removed 6 bases from V and 0 bases from J, with 9 bases in between. There are 14 residues in the CDR3. Germline values: CDR1 ENHRY, CDR2 SYGVKD. CDR3 DNA: TGTGCCATCAGGGACAGTCATAGCAATCAGCCCCAGCATTTT. It encodes CAIRDSHSNQPQHF.

The CDR3 DNA reads TGCGCCAGCAGCTTGGAGGCTAGACCTGAGGATGAGCAGTTCTTC. This encodes CASSLEARPEDEQFF. The chain couples TRBV5-1 to TRBJ2-1; D uncertain. The CDR3 runs to 15 residues. With 0 bases removed from V and 8 bases from J, the gap between germline ends came to 15 bases. Germline CDR1 reads SGHRS; CDR2 reads YFSETQ. Looking up the rest from reference TRBV5-1 and TRBJ2-1 gives the full variable domain: KAGVTQTPRYLIKTRGQQVTLSCSPISGHRSVSWYQQTPGQGLQFLFEYFSETQRNKGNFPGRFSGRQFSNSRSEMNVSTLELGDSALYLCASSLEARPEDEQFFGPGTRLTVL.

A single count supports this clone. This sequence joins TRBV28 and TRBJ2-2; TRBD2 aligns across 11 bases. The CDR3 is made up of 15 amino acids. Trimming at V came to 6 bases and at J to 4 bases, leaving 4 bases not matched to a gene. Germline lookup yields CDR1 MDHEN and CDR2 SYDVKM. The CDR3 DNA sequence: TGTGCCAGCAGACTAGCGGGAGTGGGCACCGGGGAGCTGTTTTTT. Protein: CASRLAGVGTGELFF.

V is TRBV15 and J is TRBJ2-1; possibly TRBD1 or TRBD2 for D (5 bases each). The CDR3 is 16 amino acids. Looked up from germline, CDR1 is LNHNV and CDR2 is YYDKDF (reference sequence). V was clipped by 0 bases and J by 8 bases, with 17 bases between them. As DNA, the CDR3 is TGTGCCACCAGCAGAGAGGGGCGAGGGCCCTTTCATGAGCAGTTCTTC. Its translation: CATSREGRGPFHEQFF.

The chain couples TRBV27 to TRBJ2-7, with 8 positions matching TRBD2. Germline V gene data show CDR1 as MNHEY and CDR2 as SMNVEV (reference sequence). The CDR3 length is 15 residues. J was trimmed by 3 bases and V by 5 bases; bases with no gene match: 9. CDR3 nucleotide sequence: TGTGCCAGCAGTGCGGGACTAGGAAGACTCTACGAGCAGTACTTC. The encoded protein is CASSAGLGRLYEQYF.

The V gene is TRBV19, the J gene TRBJ2-1; TRBD2 aligns across 9 bases. V was pared by 0 bases and J by 4 bases, with 7 bases of the junction left unmatched. The germline CDR1 and CDR2 sequences are LNHDA and SQIVND (reference sequence). The CDR3 runs 17 residues. CDR3 DNA sequence: TGTGCCAGTAGTATAGATCTGGCGGGGGGGACTTACAATGAGCAGTTCTTC. Its translation: CASSIDLAGGTYNEQFF.

The CDR3: CASSHKPGHQGETQYF. The CDR3 coding sequence is TGTGCCAGCAGCCATAAACCGGGACACCAAGGGGAGACCCAGTACTTC. J is TRBJ2-5 and V is TRBV9; weak D call: TRBD1 (6 bases). V lost 4 bases to trimming and J lost 5 bases, with 21 bases between them. The length of the CDR3 is 16 residues. Germline V CDR1 and CDR2: SGDLS, YYNGEE. Drawing the rest from reference TRBV9 and TRBJ2-5, the complete variable domain is DSGVTQTPKHLITATGQRVTLRCSPRSGDLSVYWYQQSLDQGLQFLIQYYNGEERAKGNILERFSAQQFPDLHSELNLSSLELGDSALYFCASSHKPGHQGETQYFGPGTRLLVL.

This chain joins TRBV7-2 and TRBJ2-1, with 7 bases fitting TRBD1. The J segment lost 8 bases and the V segment lost 0 bases, leaving 4 bases of the junction unmatched. This CDR3 contains 14 residues. CDR1 SGHTA and CDR2 FQGNSA come from the germline V gene. This CDR3 reads CASSLAGDRDEQFF. The CDR3 DNA reads TGTGCCAGCAGCTTAGCTGGGGACAGAGATGAGCAGTTCTTC.

This sequence joins TRBV19 and TRBJ2-7; D might be TRBD1 (5 bases). CDR3 length: 15 amino acids. The germline CDR1 and CDR2 sequences are LNHDA and SQIVND (reference sequence). Between the trimmed V and J ends, which lost 3 bases and 3 bases, there was a span of 15 bases. CDR3 protein: CASSIGKDMGYEQYF. The DNA for the CDR3 is TGTGCCAGTAGTATCGGTAAGGACATGGGCTACGAGCAGTACTTC.

The chain is built from TRBV5-1 and TRBJ2-7, with D unclear. V lost 4 bases, J lost 6 bases, and 8 bases lay in between. Germline V gives CDR1 SGHRS, CDR2 YFSETQ. This CDR3 is 11 amino acids long. The CDR3 region has the DNA TGCGCCAGCAGCCAGTTGGGCGAGCAGTACTTC. It encodes CASSQLGEQYF.

This clone was recorded once. This chain connects TRBV30 to TRBJ1-3; no clear D gene. Germline-derived CDR1 and CDR2 are GTSNPN and SVGIG (reference sequence). V was cut by 4 bases and J by 10 bases, with 14 bases left in between. The CDR3 runs 12 residues. The CDR3 nucleotides are TGTGCCTGGAAAGTGAGCCGGGGAACCATATATTTT. This sequence encodes CAWKVSRGTIYF.